These 17 T cell receptor beta chains were all obtained from the same sample, sequenced in a study of blood T cell repertoires in COVID-19. TCRdb keeps only in-frame clones here, not all; method: immunoSEQ multiplex PCR. Found here are some 160,000 clones, 80% to 90% of them singletons; the top ten hold approximately 3%. Input material: peripheral blood. All receptors come from an older woman with active COVID-19.

The chain uses TRBV18 and TRBJ2-1; D is possibly TRBD1 (6 bases). In germline, CDR1 is KGHSH, CDR2 LQKENI. The CDR3 has 14 residues. Trimming took 0 bases from V and 4 from J, leaving 7 bases between them. CDR3 DNA sequence: TGTGCCAGCTCACCACCGACAGGATACAATGAGCAGTTCTTC. Its protein is CASSPPTGYNEQFF.

The chain joins TRBV3-1 (or the pseudogene TRBV3-2) to TRBJ2-3; 10 positions match TRBD2. This CDR3 spans 15 amino acids. J was trimmed by 10 bases and V by 1 base; bases with no gene match: 8. The germline V gene encodes CDR1 LGHDT and CDR2 YNNKEL (reference sequence). DNA of the CDR3: TGTGCCAGCAGCCAAGGACGAGCGGGAGGGCCCCCGCAGTATTTT. This codes for CASSQGRAGGPPQYF.

The V gene is TRBV18, the J gene TRBJ1-5, with D tentatively TRBD1 (6 bases). The CDR3 contains 15 residues. Germline V CDR1 and CDR2: KGHSH, LQKENI. Trimming left V 6 bases short and J 1 base short, with 13 bases between. CDR3 loop: CASSSTGNSNQPQHF. The CDR3 DNA follows: TGTGCCAGCTCCTCAACAGGGAACAGCAATCAGCCCCAGCATTTT.

The rearrangement uses TRBV4-2 and TRBJ2-1, with 9 bases identical to TRBD2. Germline CDR1 reads LGHNA; CDR2 reads YNFKEQ. The CDR3 has 17 residues. The V segment lost 0 bases and the J segment 7 bases; nucleotides outside the gene matches: 10. The CDR3 DNA follows: TGTGCCAGCAGCCAAGATCTTGGTAGCGGGAGTCCGAATGAGCAGTTCTTC. The encoded protein is CASSQDLGSGSPNEQFF.

This chain joins TRBV9 and TRBJ2-2, with 9 nucleotides matching TRBD2. Germline values: CDR1 SGDLS, CDR2 YYNGEE. V lost 4 bases, J lost 5 bases, and 6 bases stayed unmatched. The CDR3 consists of 15 residues. CDR3 sequence: CASSLAGAWTGELFF. The CDR3, as DNA: TGTGCCAGCAGCTTAGCGGGAGCGTGGACCGGGGAGCTGTTTTTT.

The chain uses TRBV4-3 and TRBJ2-1; no clear D. V was pared by 4 bases and J by 7 bases, with 8 bases between. The CDR3 loop spans 12 amino acids. Germline V gene data show CDR1 as LGHNA and CDR2 as YSLEER. The CDR3 protein is CASSPGWNEQFF. CDR3 DNA sequence: TGCGCCAGCAGCCCCGGTTGGAATGAGCAGTTCTTC.

This chain joins TRBV5-6 and TRBJ2-1; D possibly corresponds to TRBD2 (6 bases). Per the germline V gene, CDR1 is SGHDT and CDR2 is YYEEEE. The CDR3 consists of 14 residues. V lost 2 bases to trimming and J lost 6 bases, with 12 bases between them. The CDR3 region is CASSFGGVTNEQFF. The CDR3 DNA reads TGTGCCAGCAGCTTTGGCGGGGTCACCAATGAGCAGTTCTTC.

V and J are TRBV3-1 (or the pseudogene TRBV3-2) and TRBJ1-2, with 7 bases aligning to TRBD1. V gave up 4 bases and J gave up 7 bases; unmatched junction bases: 3. The CDR3 is 12 amino acids. CDR1 and CDR2 from the germline V gene are LGHDT and YNNKEL (reference sequence). The DNA of the CDR3 is TGTGCCAGCAGCCGACAGGGATCTGGCTACACCTTC. It yields the protein CASSRQGSGYTF.

The chain couples TRBV5-8 to TRBJ1-5, with D unresolved. CDR1 and CDR2 from the germline V gene are SGHTS and YDEGEE. The CDR3 length is 17 residues. V lost 1 base and J lost 1, with 15 bases in between. The CDR3 protein is CASSLSGILGSNQPQHF. The CDR3 DNA reads TGTGCCAGCAGCTTGAGCGGTATTCTTGGGAGCAATCAGCCCCAGCATTTT.

CDR3 sequence reads: CASSQQDLLGDSGYEQYF. DNA for the CDR3: TGCGCCAGCAGTCAACAAGACCTTCTGGGGGACAGCGGCTACGAGCAGTACTTC. The chain uses TRBV4-1 and TRBJ2-7, with TRBD1 matching 7 bases. The germline V gene has CDR1 MGHRA and CDR2 YSYEKL. The CDR3 is 18 amino acids. Germline trimming cut 6 bases from V and 3 bases from J; bases unmatched to any gene: 20.

The chain links TRBV10-3 to TRBJ2-3, with 12 nucleotides matching TRBD2. The germline V gene encodes CDR1 ENHRY and CDR2 SYGVKD. After removal of 3 bases from V and 3 bases from J, the junction contained 4 bases not matched to a gene. The CDR3 extends over 16 amino acids. This CDR3 is CAISEPLAGGTDTQYF. The DNA of the CDR3 is TGTGCCATCAGTGAACCTCTAGCGGGAGGGACAGATACGCAGTATTTT.

The rearrangement joins TRBV3-1 (or the pseudogene TRBV3-2) to TRBJ2-1; 11 bases are a match to TRBD2. V shed 0 bases, J shed 7 bases, and the junction held 14 bases outside the gene matches. The CDR3 contains 19 residues. Germline CDR1 reads LGHDT; CDR2 reads YNNKEL (reference sequence). The CDR3 coding sequence is TGTGCCAGCAGCCAAGATCCTGAGGCTAGCGGGAGGCCGGGGAATGAGCAGTTCTTC. It yields the protein CASSQDPEASGRPGNEQFF.

J is TRBJ2-7 and V is TRBV19, with TRBD2 as a possible D gene (6 bases). From germline, CDR1 is LNHDA and CDR2 SQIVND (reference sequence). This CDR3 comprises 14 residues. V was shortened by 3 bases and J by 2 bases, with 11 bases between the two germline ends. CDR3 nucleotide sequence: TGTGCCAGTAGTATTACGGGAGCCCCCTACGAGCAGTACTTC. Amino acid sequence: CASSITGAPYEQYF.

The chain carries TRBV11-3 and TRBJ2-3, with 7 bases that match TRBD1. The CDR3 sequence is 14 residues long. Germline V gives CDR1 SGHNT, CDR2 YENEEA. V trimming: 5 bases; J trimming: 9 bases; junction bases outside the gene matches: 11. CDR3 nucleotides: TGTGCCAGCAGCCGGGACAGCATCCGAGGGACGCAGTATTTT. Amino acid sequence: CASSRDSIRGTQYF.

V gene TRBV6-5 combines with J gene TRBJ1-5; possible D gene TRBD1, 6 bases. This CDR3 has 15 residues. CDR1 is MNHEY and CDR2 is SVGAGI in the germline V gene. V was shortened by 2 bases and J by 6 bases, with 14 bases between the two germline ends. In DNA, the CDR3 is TGTGCCAGCAGTTACAATGCAGGGGAGGGTCAGCCCCAGCATTTT. Translated: CASSYNAGEGQPQHF.

The V gene is TRBV18, the J gene TRBJ1-2; TRBD1 matches at 9 bases. Unmatched junction bases numbered 3, after V lost 4 bases and J lost 6 bases. Germline CDR1 and CDR2: KGHSH and LQKENI. This CDR3 spans 13 amino acids. The CDR3 is CASSLGTGNGYTF. In DNA form, the CDR3 reads TGTGCCAGCTCACTTGGGACAGGGAATGGCTACACCTTC.

The count of this clone is one. The chain's CDR3 is CSVEEGIGPYEQYF. The CDR3 DNA reads TGCAGCGTTGAGGAGGGTATAGGACCGTACGAGCAGTACTTC. The V gene is TRBV29-1, the J gene TRBJ2-7; tentatively, D is TRBD2 (6 bases). Germline lookup yields CDR1 SQVTM and CDR2 ANQGSEA. The CDR3 covers 14 residues. The V gene lost 3 bases and the J gene lost 4 bases, with 16 bases spanning the gap.